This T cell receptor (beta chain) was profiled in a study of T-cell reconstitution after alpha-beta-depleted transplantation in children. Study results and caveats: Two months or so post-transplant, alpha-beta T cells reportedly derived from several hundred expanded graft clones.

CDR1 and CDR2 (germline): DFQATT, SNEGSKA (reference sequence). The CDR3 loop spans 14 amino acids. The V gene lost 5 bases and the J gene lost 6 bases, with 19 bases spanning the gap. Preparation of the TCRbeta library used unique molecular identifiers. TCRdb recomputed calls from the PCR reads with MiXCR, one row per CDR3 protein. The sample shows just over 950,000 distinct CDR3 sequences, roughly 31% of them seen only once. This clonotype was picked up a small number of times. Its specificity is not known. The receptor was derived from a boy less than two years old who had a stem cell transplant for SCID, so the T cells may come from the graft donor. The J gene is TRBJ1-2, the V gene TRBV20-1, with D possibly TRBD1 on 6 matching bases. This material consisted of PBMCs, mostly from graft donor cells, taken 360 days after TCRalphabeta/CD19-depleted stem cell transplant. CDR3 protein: CSAGALWGADGYTF. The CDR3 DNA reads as TGCAGTGCTGGCGCCCTTTGGGGGGCCGATGGCTACACCTTC.